The present T cell receptor beta chain was sequenced within a study of T cells in Graves' hyperthyroidism and ophthalmopathy. The study's findings and limits: The model forecast ophthalmopathy, anticipating it by a median about six months before onset. Expanded thyroid clonotypes (above 0.001) were mostly also found in blood.

This clonotype was recorded many times. The antigen is not known. RNA transcripts gave rise to amplified TCR beta CDR3 regions. HTBI primers drove first-round RT-PCR of the TCR CDR3. TCRdb called the multiplex PCR reads again in MiXCR, with one record for every CDR3 protein. The top ten clones hold approximately 30% of a sample with over 500,000 distinct CDR3 sequences, more than 15% of them seen once. Exclusions: uncontrolled infection, other autoimmune disease, pregnancy, lactation. Clinical symptoms, serum thyroxine, TRAb, thyroid ultrasound and orbital computed tomography informed diagnoses. The sample taken for sequencing was blood. The sequence came from a woman aged 30 to 39 with Graves' ophthalmopathy.

The CDR3 region is CATSMTSGISAYNEQFF. The CDR3 DNA sequence: TGTGCCACTTCGATGACTAGCGGGATTTCTGCCTACAATGAGCAGTTCTTC. V is TRBV28 and J is TRBJ2-1; 11 nucleotides agree with TRBD2. Germline CDR1 and CDR2: MDHEN and SYDVKM. V trimming: 10 bases; J trimming: 2 bases; junction bases outside the gene matches: 13. This CDR3 has 17 amino acids.